This is a list of T cell receptor beta chains from one sample in a study of blood T cells in healthy people across ages. TCRdb re-called the 5' RACE reads through MiXCR, storing one row per CDR3 protein. The data contain about 1,600,000 distinct CDR3 sequences, approximately 40% of them singletons. Sequencing was done on a sample of blood. These receptors all come from a woman in her late teens or twenties in good health. CDR3s include the opening cysteine and the closing phenylalanine or tryptophan. Each record gives: D gene, V gene, J gene, clone size, CDR3 length, CDR3 DNA, CDR3 protein. A D gene is named only where the DNA matches it firmly. The listing skips clone size in some rows; elsewhere it reads once, few, many or a size class.

d_gene: .
v_gene: TRBV30
j_gene: TRBJ2-7
abundance: .
len: 12
CDR3nt: TGTGCCTGGAGCAGTGCGCTCTACGAGCAGTACTTC
CDR3aa: CAWSSALYEQYF

d_gene: .
v_gene: TRBV5-5
j_gene: TRBJ2-1
abundance: .
len: 15
CDR3nt: TGTGCCAGCCAGAGACTGCTCCCCGGATACAATGAGCAGTTCTTC
CDR3aa: CASQRLLPGYNEQFF

d_gene: TRBD2
v_gene: TRBV12-3/TRBV12-4
j_gene: TRBJ2-5
abundance: .
len: 17
CDR3nt: TGTGCCAGCAGATTCACCGGGACTAGCGGGACCAAACCGAAACTGTACTTC
CDR3aa: CASRFTGTSGTKPKLYF

d_gene: .
v_gene: TRBV15
j_gene: TRBJ1-6
abundance: .
len: 16
CDR3nt: TGTGCCACCAGCAGCCCAACCGGGACGAATAATTCACCCCTCCACTTT
CDR3aa: CATSSPTGTNNSPLHF

d_gene: .
v_gene: TRBV11-2
j_gene: TRBJ2-7
abundance: .
len: 14
CDR3nt: TGTGCCAGCAGCTTTGGCGGGACAGCGGACGAGCAGTACTTC
CDR3aa: CASSFGGTADEQYF

d_gene: .
v_gene: TRBV21-1
j_gene: TRBJ2-5
abundance: .
len: 17
CDR3nt: TGTGCCAGCAGCAATACGAGACTAGGCGATGGGGCAGAGACCCAGTACTTC
CDR3aa: CASSNTRLGDGAETQYF

d_gene: .
v_gene: TRBV7-6
j_gene: TRBJ2-7
abundance: .
len: 13
CDR3nt: TGTGCCAGCAGCGGCGGGATTTACAATGAGCAGTACTTC
CDR3aa: CASSGGIYNEQYF

d_gene: TRBD2
v_gene: TRBV9
j_gene: TRBJ2-7
abundance: .
len: 13
CDR3nt: TGTGCCAGCAGCGTAGCGGGAGGGCACGAGCAGTACTTC
CDR3aa: CASSVAGGHEQYF

d_gene: .
v_gene: TRBV7-9
j_gene: TRBJ2-7
abundance: .
len: 12
CDR3nt: TGTGCCAGCAGCCGTCGGGCCTACGAGCAGTACTTC
CDR3aa: CASSRRAYEQYF

d_gene: TRBD2
v_gene: TRBV27
j_gene: TRBJ2-7
abundance: .
len: 16
CDR3nt: TGTGCCAGCAGTTCGTATGCAAGCGGGGGCTCCTACGAGCAGTACTTC
CDR3aa: CASSSYASGGSYEQYF

d_gene: TRBD2
v_gene: TRBV28
j_gene: TRBJ2-7
abundance: .
len: 15
CDR3nt: TGTGCCAGCCACCCCGGGGGGATAACCTCCTACGAGCAGTACTTC
CDR3aa: CASHPGGITSYEQYF

d_gene: TRBD2
v_gene: TRBV28
j_gene: TRBJ2-3
abundance: once
len: 14
CDR3nt: TGTGCCAGCAGTGTGCCCCCGGGGGGAGATACGCAGTATTTT
CDR3aa: CASSVPPGGDTQYF

d_gene: TRBD2
v_gene: TRBV7-3
j_gene: TRBJ2-1
abundance: .
len: 15
CDR3nt: TGTGCCAGCAGCAGAATGGGGGGGGCCTACAATGAGCAGTTCTTC
CDR3aa: CASSRMGGAYNEQFF

d_gene: .
v_gene: TRBV27
j_gene: TRBJ1-5
abundance: few
len: 14
CDR3nt: TGTGCCAGCAGTAGGGCAGGGACGAATCAGCCCCAGCATTTT
CDR3aa: CASSRAGTNQPQHF

d_gene: TRBD2
v_gene: TRBV5-6
j_gene: TRBJ2-3
abundance: .
len: 17
CDR3nt: TGTGCCAGCAGCTGGCGGACTAGCGGGGGGGCTGCAGATACGCAGTATTTT
CDR3aa: CASSWRTSGGAADTQYF

d_gene: .
v_gene: TRBV11-2
j_gene: TRBJ2-7
abundance: .
len: 12
CDR3nt: TGTGCCAGCGGGACGAATTTTGACGAGCAGTACTTC
CDR3aa: CASGTNFDEQYF

d_gene: .
v_gene: TRBV20-1
j_gene: TRBJ2-1
abundance: .
len: 13
CDR3nt: TGCAGTGCCCCCGAACTAGGAAAAGAGACCCAGTTCTTC
CDR3aa: CSAPELGKETQFF

d_gene: .
v_gene: TRBV9
j_gene: TRBJ1-5
abundance: .
len: 14
CDR3nt: TGTGCCGGCAGCGCAATTGGAAGCAATCAGCCCCAGCATTTT
CDR3aa: CAGSAIGSNQPQHF

d_gene: .
v_gene: TRBV5-6
j_gene: TRBJ2-7
abundance: .
len: 12
CDR3nt: TGTGCCAGCAGCTCACTACCGGGAGAGCAGTACTTC
CDR3aa: CASSSLPGEQYF

d_gene: .
v_gene: TRBV20-1
j_gene: TRBJ1-2
abundance: few
len: 15
CDR3nt: TGCAGTGCTAGGAGAGCGGGGGTATCTAACTATGGCTACACCTTC
CDR3aa: CSARRAGVSNYGYTF